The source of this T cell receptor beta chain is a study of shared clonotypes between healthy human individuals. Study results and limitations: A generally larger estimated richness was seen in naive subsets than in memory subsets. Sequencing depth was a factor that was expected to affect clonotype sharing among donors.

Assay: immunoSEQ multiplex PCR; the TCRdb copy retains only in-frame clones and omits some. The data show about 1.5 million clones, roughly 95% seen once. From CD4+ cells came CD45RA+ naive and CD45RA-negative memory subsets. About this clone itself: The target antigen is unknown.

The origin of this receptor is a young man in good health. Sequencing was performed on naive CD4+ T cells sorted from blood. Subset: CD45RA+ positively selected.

CDR3 region: CASSSASPQETQYF. CDR3 DNA: TGTGCCAGCAGTTCCGCGTCGCCCCAAGAGACCCAGTACTTC. The chain couples TRBV28 to TRBJ2-5; D remains unclear. V lost 4 bases and J 1 base, leaving 10 bases between the germline ends. The CDR3 spans 14 residues. The germline V gene has CDR1 MDHEN and CDR2 SYDVKM.